These 18 T cell receptor beta chains came from one sample sequenced in a study of blood T cell repertoires in COVID-19. Using immunoSEQ multiplex PCR, the repertoire was profiled, and TCRdb retains in-frame clones only, with some absent. In the table there are 210,000 or so clones, 65% to 80% of which are singletons. The sample was peripheral blood. All receptors come from a man in his fifties who had recovered from COVID-19.

A few counts support this clone. The chain combines TRBV27 with TRBJ2-1; weak D call: TRBD2 (6 bases). V lost 7 bases, J lost 0 bases, and 13 bases lay in between. The CDR3 loop spans 15 amino acids. Germline assignment: CDR1 MNHEY and CDR2 SMNVEV (reference sequence). The CDR3 sequence: CASNDDGSSYNEQFF. In nucleotides, the CDR3 is TGTGCCAGCAATGATGACGGGAGCTCCTACAATGAGCAGTTCTTC.

The CDR3 bases are TGTGCCTGGAGTCAGGGGGAATCGTTGAGCTATGGCTACACCTTC. Translation gives CAWSQGESLSYGYTF. The V gene is TRBV30, the J gene TRBJ1-2; 7 nucleotides align to TRBD1. Trimming cost V 2 bases and J 4 bases; bases outside gene matches: 10. Germline-derived CDR1 and CDR2 are GTSNPN and SVGIG (reference sequence). The CDR3 contains 15 residues. Variable domain in full (rest from reference TRBV30 and TRBJ1-2): SQTIHQWPATLVQPVGSPLSLECTVEGTSNPNLYWYRQAAGRGLQLLFYSVGIGQISSEVPQNLSASRPQDRQFILSSKKLLLSDSGFYLCAWSQGESLSYGYTFGSGTRLTVV.

V and J are TRBV10-3 and TRBJ2-3, with D maybe TRBD1 (6 bases). Germline V gives CDR1 ENHRY, CDR2 SYGVKD. The CDR3 runs 13 residues. With 8 bases removed from V and 0 bases from J, the gap between germline ends came to 9 bases. CDR3 region: CAIGGGSTDTQYF. DNA for the CDR3: TGTGCCATCGGGGGCGGAAGCACAGATACGCAGTATTTT.

This clone was detected many times. The J gene is TRBJ1-2, the V gene TRBV4-1; the D is unclear. CDR1 is MGHRA and CDR2 is YSYEKL in the germline V gene. The CDR3 covers 14 residues. V gave up 4 bases and J gave up 6 bases, with 15 bases separating them. The CDR3, as DNA: TGCGCCAGCAGCCCGGACTCCAGCCTAGATGGCTACACCTTC. Amino acids: CASSPDSSLDGYTF.

This clone was counted once. The chain combines TRBV5-4 with TRBJ2-1, with D uncertain. V was shortened by 2 bases and J by 10 bases, with 19 bases between the two germline ends. The length of the CDR3 is 15 residues. CDR1 and CDR2 (germline): SGHNT, YYREEE (reference sequence). The CDR3 region is CASSFQVTASQEQFF. In nucleotides, the CDR3 is TGTGCCAGCAGCTTCCAAGTTACAGCCAGCCAAGAGCAGTTCTTC.

The rearrangement links TRBV5-6 to TRBJ1-1; tentatively, D is TRBD1 (5 bases). Germline V gives CDR1 SGHDT, CDR2 YYEEEE. The CDR3 runs to 14 residues. The V end lost 2 bases, the J end lost 0 bases, and 8 bases lay between the germline ends. The CDR3: CASSFGGMNTEAFF. The CDR3 DNA follows: TGTGCCAGCAGCTTCGGGGGTATGAACACTGAAGCTTTCTTT. The full variable domain, rest sourced from reference TRBV5-6 and TRBJ1-1, is DAGVTQSPTHLIKTRGQQVTLRCSPKSGHDTVSWYQQALGQGPQFIFQYYEEEERQRGNFPDRFSGHQFPNYSSELNVNALLLGDSALYLCASSFGGMNTEAFFGQGTRLTVV.

This clone occurred a few times. The chain joins TRBV7-9 to TRBJ2-7; TRBD2 agrees at 14 bases. Trimming removed 2 bases from V and 3 bases from J; junction bases left unmatched: 3. Germline CDR1 and CDR2: SEHNR and FQNEAQ (reference sequence). The CDR3 extends over 16 amino acids. The CDR3 spells CASSLPTSGRDYEQYF. The CDR3 nucleotides are TGTGCCAGCAGCTTACCGACTAGCGGGAGGGACTACGAGCAGTACTTC.

The CDR3 coding sequence is TGTGCCAGCAGCAAGGGACTAGCGGGAGGTACGAACACCGGGGAGCTGTTTTTT. This encodes CASSKGLAGGTNTGELFF. The rearrangement joins TRBV5-6 to TRBJ2-2; 15 bases are shared with TRBD2. Germline V gene sequence: CDR1 SGHDT, CDR2 YYEEEE. J lost 0 bases, V lost 4 bases, and 4 bases had no gene match. The CDR3 sequence is 18 residues long.

The J gene is TRBJ2-7, the V gene TRBV12-3 or TRBV12-4, with a possible D match to TRBD1 (6 bases). Trimming pared 6 bases from V and 4 bases from J, leaving 13 bases between. The CDR3 spans 13 residues. In DNA form, the CDR3 reads TGTGCCAGCAGCATCAGACAGGATTACGAGCAGTACTTC. Translated: CASSIRQDYEQYF.

This clone was recorded at least ten times. The chain uses TRBV4-2 and TRBJ1-2, with 8 bases that match TRBD1. CDR1 and CDR2 (germline): LGHNA, YNFKEQ. V trimming: 0 bases; J trimming: 4 bases; junction bases outside the gene matches: 13. This CDR3 is 18 amino acids long. The CDR3 spells CASSQEKRQGASAYGYTF. DNA for the CDR3: TGTGCCAGCAGCCAAGAGAAACGCCAGGGGGCCTCGGCCTATGGCTACACCTTC.

The rearrangement joins TRBV15 to TRBJ2-1, with 7 bases aligning to TRBD1. The CDR3 consists of 15 residues. The V gene's germline CDR1 is LNHNV and CDR2 YYDKDF (reference sequence). The V segment lost 4 bases and the J segment 3 bases; nucleotides outside the gene matches: 6. CDR3 DNA sequence: TGTGCCACCAGCACCCAGAGGACAGGCTACAATGAGCAGTTCTTC. As protein: CATSTQRTGYNEQFF. Complete variable domain (other parts from reference TRBV15 and TRBJ2-1): DAMVIQNPRYQVTQFGKPVTLSCSQTLNHNVMYWYQQKSSQAPKLLFHYYDKDFNNEADTPDNFQSRRPNTSFCFLDIRSPGLGDTAMYLCATSTQRTGYNEQFFGPGTRLTVL.

Here the CDR3 DNA reads TGTGCCATCAATAACGGAGTGAACACTGAAGCTTTCTTT. Amino acid sequence: CAINNGVNTEAFF. The chain couples TRBV10-3 to TRBJ1-1, with D uncertain. The germline V gene encodes CDR1 ENHRY and CDR2 SYGVKD. The V end was cut by 7 bases, the J end by 0 bases, with 9 bases between. The CDR3 length is 13 residues.

This chain connects TRBV5-1 to TRBJ2-3; D gene unclear. Trimming left V 0 bases short and J 0 bases short, with 11 bases between. From germline, CDR1 is SGHRS and CDR2 YFSETQ. The CDR3 loop spans 16 amino acids. The CDR3, as DNA: TGCGCCAGCAGCTTGGACTACCTATCTAGCACAGATACGCAGTATTTT. This translates into CASSLDYLSSTDTQYF. The full variable domain, with the rest looked up from reference TRBV5-1 and TRBJ2-3, is KAGVTQTPRYLIKTRGQQVTLSCSPISGHRSVSWYQQTPGQGLQFLFEYFSETQRNKGNFPGRFSGRQFSNSRSEMNVSTLELGDSALYLCASSLDYLSSTDTQYFGPGTRLTVL.

This chain joins TRBV10-3 and TRBJ2-2; D uncertain. V was clipped by 4 bases and J by 1 base, with 10 bases between them. CDR3 length: 15 residues. The germline V gene encodes CDR1 ENHRY and CDR2 SYGVKD. The CDR3 region is CAISAAIRNTGELFF. In nucleotides, the CDR3 is TGTGCCATCAGTGCCGCGATTAGGAACACCGGGGAGCTGTTTTTT.

The V and J genes are TRBV2 and TRBJ2-1; 7 nucleotides match TRBD2. The CDR3 is 14 residues long. After removal of 8 bases from V and 5 bases from J, the junction contained 9 bases not matched to a gene. The germline V gene has CDR1 SNHLY and CDR2 FYNNEI. The DNA of the CDR3 is TGTGCCAGCCCTTATAGGACTAGGGACAATGAGCAGTTCTTC. This encodes CASPYRTRDNEQFF.

V is TRBV27 and J is TRBJ1-4, with 8 bases fitting TRBD1. V gave up 4 bases and J gave up 2 bases; unmatched junction bases: 9. This CDR3 has 17 amino acids. CDR1 is MNHEY, CDR2 SMNVEV, per germline (reference sequence). For the CDR3, the DNA is TGTGCCAGCAGTTCGCAAACAGGGGGTTTGACTAATGAAAAACTGTTTTTT. Its translation: CASSSQTGGLTNEKLFF. The entire variable domain, with the rest obtained from reference TRBV27 and TRBJ1-4, is as follows: EAQVTQNPRYLITVTGKKLTVTCSQNMNHEYMSWYRQDPGLGLRQIYYSMNVEVTDKGDVPEGYKVSRKEKRNFPLILESPSPNQTSLYFCASSSQTGGLTNEKLFFGSGTQLSVL.

The genes are TRBV7-3 and TRBJ2-1, with TRBD1 matching over 7 bases. This CDR3 spans 15 amino acids. Germline CDR1 SGHTA, CDR2 FQGTGA. The V and J ends lost 4 bases and 3 bases, in that order; junction bases with no gene match: 6. The CDR3 sequence is CASSSRAGGYNEQFF. Written as DNA, the CDR3 is TGTGCCAGCAGCTCCCGCGCAGGGGGCTACAATGAGCAGTTCTTC.

There are a few counts of this clone. In DNA form, the CDR3 reads TGTGCCAGCAGTGACGAGAGTTGGGAGACCCAGTACTTC. Amino acid sequence: CASSDESWETQYF. This rearrangement joins TRBV25-1 to TRBJ2-5; unclear D gene. Between the trimmed V and J ends, which lost 3 bases and 5 bases, there was a span of 10 bases. Germline CDR1 and CDR2: MGHDK and SYGVNS. This CDR3 spans 13 amino acids.